These 11 T cell receptor beta chains were sequenced from one sample in a study of T cells in Graves' hyperthyroidism and ophthalmopathy. Regions amplified from RNA transcripts were the TCR beta CDR3 regions. The HTBI primer set was used in a first-round RT-PCR of the TCR CDR3. Each CDR3 protein is one row after TCRdb ran MiXCR on the multiplex PCR reads. Of about 350,000 distinct CDR3 sequences in the sample, roughly 15% are singletons; the top ten hold roughly a fifth. Sequencing input: blood. These receptors came from a woman in her sixties or seventies with Graves' ophthalmopathy.

This clonotype occurred many times. This rearrangement joins TRBV3-1 to TRBJ2-4; a possible D gene is TRBD1 (6 bases). The CDR3 has 15 residues. The V end was cut by 2 bases, the J end by 0 bases, with 8 bases between. The V gene's germline CDR1 is LGHDT and CDR2 YNNKEL (reference sequence). The CDR3 DNA sequence: TGTGCCAGCAGCCAACAGGGGCTAGCCAAAAACATTCAGTACTTC. It codes for CASSQQGLAKNIQYF.

This clonotype was observed at least ten times. J is TRBJ2-7 and V is TRBV29-1, with a tentative D call TRBD1 (5 bases). The CDR3 runs to 13 residues. Germline V CDR1 and CDR2: SQVTM, ANQGSEA. Trimming cost V 7 bases and J 3 bases, with 16 bases left between them. The CDR3 sequence: CSAGAAGNYEQYF. CDR3 bases: TGCAGCGCTGGGGCCGCAGGGAACTACGAGCAGTACTTC.

The CDR3 is CASGNRAGTGELFF. CDR3 bases: TGTGCCAGCGGAAACAGGGCGGGCACCGGGGAGCTGTTTTTT. The chain combines TRBV2 with TRBJ2-2; tentative D call: TRBD1 (6 bases). Germline V gene lookup returns CDR1 SNHLY and CDR2 FYNNEI. This CDR3 is 14 amino acids long. Trimming removed 8 bases from V and 4 bases from J, with 14 bases in between. The full variable domain, completed using reference TRBV2 and TRBJ2-2, is EPEVTQTPSHQVTQMGQEVILRCVPISNHLYFYWYRQILGQKVEFLVSFYNNEISEKSEIFDDQFSVERPDGSNFTLKIRSTKLEDSAMYFCASGNRAGTGELFFGEGSRLTVL.

V and J are TRBV20-1 and TRBJ2-3; 10 nucleotides line up with TRBD2. Germline CDR1 reads DFQATT; CDR2 reads SNEGSKA (reference sequence). This CDR3 contains 14 residues. Losses at the gene ends were 5 bases for V and 6 bases for J; bases not matched to a gene: 8. CDR3 sequence reads: CSAESGRAADTQYF. In DNA form, the CDR3 reads TGCAGTGCTGAAAGCGGGAGGGCCGCGGATACGCAGTATTTT.

This clonotype was observed many times. The V gene is TRBV11-2, the J gene TRBJ2-1; 13 bases are shared with TRBD2. Trimming at V came to 4 bases and at J to 4 bases, leaving 10 bases not matched to a gene. CDR1 SGHAT and CDR2 FQNNGV come from the germline V gene. The CDR3 extends over 18 amino acids. The DNA for the CDR3 is TGTGCCAGCAGCTCACACCCCGGGGGACTAGCGGGATACAATGAGCAGTTCTTC. Translating it yields CASSSHPGGLAGYNEQFF.

This clonotype was counted ten times or more. The V and J genes are TRBV6-6 and TRBJ1-2, with 7 bases matching TRBD1. Germline-derived CDR1 and CDR2 are MNHNY and SVGAGI (reference sequence). The CDR3 spans 18 residues. V was clipped by 2 bases and J by 4 bases; unmatched bases: 16. The DNA for the CDR3 is TGTGCCAGCAGTTACACCGCCCCGAGACAGGGAGCGACCTATGGCTACACCTTC. Amino acids: CASSYTAPRQGATYGYTF.

J is TRBJ2-2 and V is TRBV10-2, with 9 bases lining up with TRBD1. In germline, CDR1 is WSHSY, CDR2 SAAADI. V gave up 10 bases and J gave up 1 base; unmatched junction bases: 10. This CDR3 contains 16 residues. The CDR3 loop is CATKGDRALNTGELFF. CDR3 in DNA: TGCGCCACCAAGGGGGACAGGGCTTTGAACACCGGGGAGCTGTTTTTT.

For this clonotype: With a much larger clone just one base away, this may be a read error. This rearrangement joins TRBV5-1 to TRBJ2-5; 7 bases fit TRBD2. V lost 0 bases to trimming and J lost 7 bases; unmatched junction nucleotides: 6. The germline V gene encodes CDR1 SGHRS and CDR2 YFSETQ. The CDR3 length is 14 residues. The CDR3 protein is CASSLGTSPGTQYF. CDR3 in DNA: TGCGCCAGCAGCTTGGGGACTAGTCCAGGGACCCAGTACTTC.

The J gene is TRBJ2-1, the V gene TRBV10-3; D call uncertain. V lost 7 bases to trimming and J lost 5 bases, with 12 bases between them. The CDR3 extends over 13 amino acids. Germline V gene data show CDR1 as ENHRY and CDR2 as SYGVKD. CDR3 region: CAIKETTDNEQFF. For the CDR3, the DNA is TGTGCCATCAAGGAAACCACCGACAATGAGCAGTTCTTC.

This clonotype appeared many times. This chain uses TRBV12-3 or TRBV12-4 with TRBJ1-5; unclear D gene. V shed 6 bases and J shed 6 bases, with 15 bases lying between them. This CDR3 is 14 amino acids long. The CDR3 is CASRPGPRGQPQHF. CDR3 DNA: TGTGCCAGCAGACCGGGTCCGAGAGGTCAGCCCCAGCATTTT.

This clonotype was found many times. The V and J genes are TRBV29-1 and TRBJ1-1; possibly TRBD1 for D (5 bases). Between the trimmed V and J ends, which lost 8 bases and 0 bases, there was a span of 13 bases. The CDR3 extends over 13 amino acids. Germline values: CDR1 SQVTM, CDR2 ANQGSEA. CDR3 DNA sequence: TGCAGCACTCGGACGGACATGAACACTGAAGCTTTCTTT. Translation: CSTRTDMNTEAFF.